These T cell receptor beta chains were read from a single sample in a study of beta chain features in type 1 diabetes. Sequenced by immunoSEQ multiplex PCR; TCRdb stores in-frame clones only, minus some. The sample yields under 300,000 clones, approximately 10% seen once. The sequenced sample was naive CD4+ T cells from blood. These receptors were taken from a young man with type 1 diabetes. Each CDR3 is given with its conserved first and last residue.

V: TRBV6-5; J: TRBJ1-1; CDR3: CASSPLGGGTEAFF
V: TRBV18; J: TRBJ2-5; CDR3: CASSPSRGRRQETQYF
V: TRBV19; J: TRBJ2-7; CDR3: CASRQGLIQYF
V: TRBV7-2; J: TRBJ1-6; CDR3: CASSLRGHQDNSPLHF
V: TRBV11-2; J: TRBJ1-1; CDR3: CASSSRRDTEAFF
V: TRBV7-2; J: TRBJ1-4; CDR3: CASSLQGSTNEKLFF
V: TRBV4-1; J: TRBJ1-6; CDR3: CASSQVDSYSPLHF
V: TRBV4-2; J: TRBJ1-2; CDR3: CASSGLGGRDGYTF
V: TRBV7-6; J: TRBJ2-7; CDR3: CASSFGAARGHSEQYF
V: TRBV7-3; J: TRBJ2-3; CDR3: CASSPSGGSGDTQYF
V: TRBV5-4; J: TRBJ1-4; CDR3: CASSPDRATNEKLFF
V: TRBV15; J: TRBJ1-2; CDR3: CATSRANRDGYTF
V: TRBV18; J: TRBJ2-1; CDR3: CASSPGLAGRQEQFF
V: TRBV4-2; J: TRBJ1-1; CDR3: CASSQEGTGGTEAFF
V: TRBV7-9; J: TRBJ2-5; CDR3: CASNPVHAETQYF
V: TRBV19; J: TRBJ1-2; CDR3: CASRAQGWNYGYTF
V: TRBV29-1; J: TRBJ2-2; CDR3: CSGEGNTGELFF
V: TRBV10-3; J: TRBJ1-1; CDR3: CAISALTGSEAFF
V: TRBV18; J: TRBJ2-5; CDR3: CASSPRERSQETQYF
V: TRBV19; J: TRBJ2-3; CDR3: CASRGTGYTDTQYF
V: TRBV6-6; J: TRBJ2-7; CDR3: CASSYSPGTGTYEQYF
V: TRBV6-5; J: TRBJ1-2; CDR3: CASSYSRWDYGYTF
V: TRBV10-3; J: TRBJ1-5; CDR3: CAISGGDSNQPQHF
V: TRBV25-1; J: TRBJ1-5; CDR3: CASEPDRINQPQHF
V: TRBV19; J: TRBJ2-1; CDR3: CASSGRQGPYYNEQFF
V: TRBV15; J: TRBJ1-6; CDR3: CATSRGADSPLHF
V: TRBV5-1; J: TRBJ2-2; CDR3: CASLGDVAGTGELFF
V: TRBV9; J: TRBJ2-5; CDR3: CASSVELYPGETQYF
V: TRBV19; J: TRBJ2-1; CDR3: CASTKDRANNEQFF
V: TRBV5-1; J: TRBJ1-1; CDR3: CASSLTLETEAFF
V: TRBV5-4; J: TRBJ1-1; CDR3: CASSLGFRVGTEAFF
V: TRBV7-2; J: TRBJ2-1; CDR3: CASSLNGVRSYNEQFF
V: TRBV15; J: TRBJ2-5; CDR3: CATSRATGETQYF
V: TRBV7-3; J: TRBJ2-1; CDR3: CASSLRAGSPYNEQFF
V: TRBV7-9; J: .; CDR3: CASSPAVYEQYF
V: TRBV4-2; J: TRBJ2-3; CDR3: CASSLSKTRSTDTQYF
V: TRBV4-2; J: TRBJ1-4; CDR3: CASSPGDRETNEKLFF
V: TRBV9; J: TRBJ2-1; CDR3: CASSTGVSYNEQFF
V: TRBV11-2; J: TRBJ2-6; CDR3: CAGGQGRGGANVLTF
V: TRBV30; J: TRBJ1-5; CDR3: CAWSRGPQPQHF
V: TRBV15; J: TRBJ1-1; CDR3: CATSRDLNTEAFF
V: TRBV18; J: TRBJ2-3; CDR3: CASSPASSTDTQYF
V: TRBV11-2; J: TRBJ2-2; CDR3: CASSFEGPKRGDTGELFF
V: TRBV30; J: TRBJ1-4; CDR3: CAWSGTGGNEKLFF
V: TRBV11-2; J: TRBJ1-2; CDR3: CASSSVGTNYGYTF
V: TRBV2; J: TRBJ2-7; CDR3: CASNWASGEFGYEQYF
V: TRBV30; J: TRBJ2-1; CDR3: CAWKRSYNEQFF
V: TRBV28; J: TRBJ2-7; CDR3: CASSSGGGISYEQYF
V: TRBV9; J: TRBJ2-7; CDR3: CASSVAQGLEQYF
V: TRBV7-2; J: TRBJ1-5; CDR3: CASSRVADRSNQPQHF
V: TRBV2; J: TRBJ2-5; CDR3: CASSELTKETQYF
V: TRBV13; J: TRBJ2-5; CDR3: CASSLRGAETQYF